The TCR beta chain described here comes from a study of CD8 T cells in Susac syndrome. Looking at the study overall: The Susac syndrome patients were therapy-naive, on corticosteroids, or on intravenous immunoglobulin alone at blood draw. The study's findings and limits: In Susac syndrome, CD4+ T cell repertoires lacked any clonal expansion.

This clonotype was observed a handful of times. As yet, its antigen is unknown. Trimming removed 11 bases at V and 2 bases at J, with 13 bases between. Looked up from germline, CDR1 is SEHNR and CDR2 is FQNEAQ (reference sequence). This CDR3 has 13 residues. A quantity of roughly 0.5 to 1 ug RNA underwent reverse transcription using random hexamers. Multiplex immunoSEQ PCR targeted 54 Vbeta and 13 Jbeta TCR beta segments. Using its own MiXCR run on the immunoSEQ multiplex PCR reads, TCRdb lists one record per CDR3 protein. This table holds 150,000 to 200,000 distinct CDR3 sequences, 94% found once. Sequencing of TCR beta drew on CD8+ and CD4+ T cells from blood.

V usage is TRBV7-9 and J usage is TRBJ2-1; D is uncertain. The source is a human donor with Susac syndrome. Sequenced input: CD4+ T cells from PBMCs. CDR3 residues: CASSLDTYNEQFF. CDR3 DNA: TGTGCCTCCAGCCTTGATACCTACAATGAGCAGTTCTTC.